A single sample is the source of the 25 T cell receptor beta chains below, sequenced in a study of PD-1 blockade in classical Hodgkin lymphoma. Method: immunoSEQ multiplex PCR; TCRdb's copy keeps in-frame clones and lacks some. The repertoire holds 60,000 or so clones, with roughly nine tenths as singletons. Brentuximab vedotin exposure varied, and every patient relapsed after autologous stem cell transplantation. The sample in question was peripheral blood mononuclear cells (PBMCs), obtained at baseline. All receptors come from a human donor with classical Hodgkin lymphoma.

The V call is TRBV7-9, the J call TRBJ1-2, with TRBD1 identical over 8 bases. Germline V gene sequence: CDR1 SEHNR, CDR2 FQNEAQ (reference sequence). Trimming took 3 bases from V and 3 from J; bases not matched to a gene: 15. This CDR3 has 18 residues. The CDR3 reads CASSFRDHRGKVDYGYTF. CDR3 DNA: TGTGCCAGCAGCTTTAGGGACCACAGGGGGAAGGTCGACTATGGCTACACCTTC.

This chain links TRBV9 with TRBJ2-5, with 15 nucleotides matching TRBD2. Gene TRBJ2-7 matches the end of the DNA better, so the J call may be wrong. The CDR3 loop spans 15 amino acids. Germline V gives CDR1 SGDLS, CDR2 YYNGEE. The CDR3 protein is CASSVGLAGGYEQYF. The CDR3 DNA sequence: TGTGCCAGCAGCGTCGGACTAGCGGGAGGGTACGAGCAGTACTTC.

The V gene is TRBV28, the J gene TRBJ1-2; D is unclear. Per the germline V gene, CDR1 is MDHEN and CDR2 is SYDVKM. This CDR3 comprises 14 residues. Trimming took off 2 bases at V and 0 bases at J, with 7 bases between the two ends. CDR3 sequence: CASSLLPANYGYTF. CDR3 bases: TGTGCCAGCAGTTTACTCCCGGCTAACTATGGCTACACCTTC.

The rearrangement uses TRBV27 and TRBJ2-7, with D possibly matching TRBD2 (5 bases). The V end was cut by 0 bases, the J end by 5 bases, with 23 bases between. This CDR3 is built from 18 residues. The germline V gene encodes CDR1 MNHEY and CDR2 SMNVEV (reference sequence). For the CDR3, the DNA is TGTGCCAGCAGTTTATCGACCCCCACGGGGTCGTTGTCCCACGAGCAGTACTTC. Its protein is CASSLSTPTGSLSHEQYF.

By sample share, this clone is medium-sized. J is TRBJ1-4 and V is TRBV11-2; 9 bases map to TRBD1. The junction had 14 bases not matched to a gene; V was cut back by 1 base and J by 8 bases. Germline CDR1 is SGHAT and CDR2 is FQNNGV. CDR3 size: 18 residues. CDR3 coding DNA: TGTGCCAGCAGCTTAGGGCCCCTACCGGGACAGGGCAACGAAAAACTGTTTTTT. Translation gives CASSLGPLPGQGNEKLFF. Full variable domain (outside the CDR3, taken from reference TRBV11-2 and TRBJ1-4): EAGVAQSPRYKIIEKRQSVAFWCNPISGHATLYWYQQILGQGPKLLIQFQNNGVVDDSQLPKDRFSAERLKGVDSTLKIQPAKLEDSAVYLCASSLGPLPGQGNEKLFFGSGTQLSVL.

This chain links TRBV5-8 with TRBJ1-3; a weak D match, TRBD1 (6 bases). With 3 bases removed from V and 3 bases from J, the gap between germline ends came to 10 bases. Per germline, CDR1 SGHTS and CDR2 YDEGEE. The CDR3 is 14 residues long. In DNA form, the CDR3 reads TGTGCCAGCAGCTACCGGGACAATGGAAACACCATATATTTT. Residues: CASSYRDNGNTIYF.

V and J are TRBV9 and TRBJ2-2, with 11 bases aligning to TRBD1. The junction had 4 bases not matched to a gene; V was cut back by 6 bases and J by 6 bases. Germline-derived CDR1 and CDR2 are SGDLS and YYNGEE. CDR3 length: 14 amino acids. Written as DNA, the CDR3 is TGTGCCAGCATGGGACAGGGGGATTCCGGGGAGCTGTTTTTT. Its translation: CASMGQGDSGELFF.

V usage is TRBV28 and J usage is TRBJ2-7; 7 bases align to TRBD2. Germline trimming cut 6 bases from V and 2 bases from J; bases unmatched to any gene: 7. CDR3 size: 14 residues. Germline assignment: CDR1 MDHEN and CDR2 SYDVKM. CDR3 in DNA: TGTGCCAGCAGGGCTCTAGCGGAAGCCTACGAGCAGTACTTC. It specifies CASRALAEAYEQYF.

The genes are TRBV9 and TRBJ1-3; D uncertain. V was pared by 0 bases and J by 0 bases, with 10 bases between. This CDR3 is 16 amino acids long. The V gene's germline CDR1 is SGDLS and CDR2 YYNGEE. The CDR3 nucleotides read TGTGCCAGCAGCGTAGATACCGGCCACTCTGGAAACACCATATATTTT. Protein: CASSVDTGHSGNTIYF.

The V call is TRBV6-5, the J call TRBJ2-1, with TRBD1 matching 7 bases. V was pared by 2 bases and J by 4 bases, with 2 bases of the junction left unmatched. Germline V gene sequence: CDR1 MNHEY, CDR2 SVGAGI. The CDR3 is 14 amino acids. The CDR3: CASSYTGQYNEQFF. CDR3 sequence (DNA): TGTGCCAGCAGTTACACGGGACAGTACAATGAGCAGTTCTTC.

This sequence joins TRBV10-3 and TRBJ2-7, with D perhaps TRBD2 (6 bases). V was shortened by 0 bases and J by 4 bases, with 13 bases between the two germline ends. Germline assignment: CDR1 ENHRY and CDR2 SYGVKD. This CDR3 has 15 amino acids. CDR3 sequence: CAISESGGIVYEQYF. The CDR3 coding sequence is TGTGCCATCAGTGAGTCTGGGGGGATTGTTTACGAGCAGTACTTC.

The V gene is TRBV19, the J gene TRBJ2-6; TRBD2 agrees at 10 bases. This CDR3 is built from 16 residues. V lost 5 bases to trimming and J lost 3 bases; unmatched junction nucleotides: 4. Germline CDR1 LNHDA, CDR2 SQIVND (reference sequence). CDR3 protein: CASSPGLALGANVLTF. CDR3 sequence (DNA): TGTGCCAGTAGTCCGGGACTAGCGCTTGGGGCCAACGTCCTGACTTTC. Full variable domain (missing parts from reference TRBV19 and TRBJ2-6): DGGITQSPKYLFRKEGQNVTLSCEQNLNHDAMYWYRQDPGQGLRLIYYSQIVNDFQKGDIAEGYSVSREKKESFPLTVTSAQKNPTAFYLCASSPGLALGANVLTFGAGSRLTVL.

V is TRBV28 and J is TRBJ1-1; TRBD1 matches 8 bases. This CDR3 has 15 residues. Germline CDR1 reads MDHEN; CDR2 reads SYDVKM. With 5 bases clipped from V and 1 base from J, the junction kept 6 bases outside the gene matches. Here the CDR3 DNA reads TGTGCCAGCAGTCCGGGGGACAGGTGGAACACTGAAGCTTTCTTT. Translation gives CASSPGDRWNTEAFF.

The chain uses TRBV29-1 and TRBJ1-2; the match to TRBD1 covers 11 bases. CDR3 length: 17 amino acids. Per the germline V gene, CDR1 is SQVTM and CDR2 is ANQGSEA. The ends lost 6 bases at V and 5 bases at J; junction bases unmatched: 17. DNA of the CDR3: TGCAGCGTCGAGCAGGACAGGGGGCCCCCATCCCTGTATGGCTACACCTTC. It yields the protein CSVEQDRGPPSLYGYTF.

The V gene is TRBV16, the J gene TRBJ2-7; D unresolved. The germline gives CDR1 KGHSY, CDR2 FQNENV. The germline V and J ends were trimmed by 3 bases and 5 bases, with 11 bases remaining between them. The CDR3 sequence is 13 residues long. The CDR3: CASSHGYIHEQYF. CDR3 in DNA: TGTGCCAGCAGCCATGGTTACATTCACGAGCAGTACTTC.

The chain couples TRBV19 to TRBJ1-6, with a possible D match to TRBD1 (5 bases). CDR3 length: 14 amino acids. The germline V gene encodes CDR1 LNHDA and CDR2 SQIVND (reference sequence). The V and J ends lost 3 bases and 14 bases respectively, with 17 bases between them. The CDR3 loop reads CASSMDTGPTSLHF. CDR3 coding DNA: TGTGCCAGTAGTATGGACACGGGTCCTACGTCCCTCCACTTT.

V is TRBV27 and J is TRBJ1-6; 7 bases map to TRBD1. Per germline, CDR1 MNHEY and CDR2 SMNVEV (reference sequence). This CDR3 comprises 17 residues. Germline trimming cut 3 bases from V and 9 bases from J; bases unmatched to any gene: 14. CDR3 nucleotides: TGTGCCAGCAGTTTGTGGACAGGTCCCGCGACTATTTCACCCCTCCACTTT. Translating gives CASSLWTGPATISPLHF.

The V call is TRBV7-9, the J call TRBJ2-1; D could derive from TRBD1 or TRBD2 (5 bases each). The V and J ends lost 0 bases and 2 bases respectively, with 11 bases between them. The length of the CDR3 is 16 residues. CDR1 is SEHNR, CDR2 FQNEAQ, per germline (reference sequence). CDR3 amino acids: CASSLARGDPYNEQFF. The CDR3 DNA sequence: TGTGCCAGCAGCTTAGCGCGAGGGGACCCCTACAATGAGCAGTTCTTC.

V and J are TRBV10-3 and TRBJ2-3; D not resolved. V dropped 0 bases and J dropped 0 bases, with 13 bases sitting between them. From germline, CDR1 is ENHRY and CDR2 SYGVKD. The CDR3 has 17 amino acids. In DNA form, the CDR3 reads TGTGCCATCAGTGAGTCGGTTCCGCAGTCTAGCACAGATACGCAGTATTTT. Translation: CAISESVPQSSTDTQYF.

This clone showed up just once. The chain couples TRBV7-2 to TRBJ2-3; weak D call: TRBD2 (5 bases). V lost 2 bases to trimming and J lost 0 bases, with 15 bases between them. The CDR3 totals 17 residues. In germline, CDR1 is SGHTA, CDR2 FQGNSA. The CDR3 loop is CASSLMVARSSTDTQYF. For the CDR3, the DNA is TGTGCCAGCAGCTTAATGGTAGCGAGGTCTAGCACAGATACGCAGTATTTT.

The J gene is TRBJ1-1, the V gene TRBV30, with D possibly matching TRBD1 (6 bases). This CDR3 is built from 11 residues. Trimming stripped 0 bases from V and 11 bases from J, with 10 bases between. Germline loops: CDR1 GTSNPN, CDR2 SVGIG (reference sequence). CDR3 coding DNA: TGTGCCTGGAGTGTAGGGGGTAGGGCTTTCTTT. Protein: CAWSVGGRAFF.

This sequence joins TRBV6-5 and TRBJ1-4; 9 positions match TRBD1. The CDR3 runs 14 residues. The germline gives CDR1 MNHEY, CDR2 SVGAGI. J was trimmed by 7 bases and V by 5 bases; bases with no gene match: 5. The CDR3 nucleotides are TGTGCCAGCAGTCCCGGGACAGGGCGTGAAAAACTGTTTTTT. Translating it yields CASSPGTGREKLFF.

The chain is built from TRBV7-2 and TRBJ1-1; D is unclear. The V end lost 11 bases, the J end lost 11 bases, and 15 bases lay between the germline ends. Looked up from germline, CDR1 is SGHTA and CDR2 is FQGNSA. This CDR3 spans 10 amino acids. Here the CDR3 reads CAPRAGWAFF. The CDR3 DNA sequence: TGTGCCCCCCGGGCCGGATGGGCTTTCTTT.

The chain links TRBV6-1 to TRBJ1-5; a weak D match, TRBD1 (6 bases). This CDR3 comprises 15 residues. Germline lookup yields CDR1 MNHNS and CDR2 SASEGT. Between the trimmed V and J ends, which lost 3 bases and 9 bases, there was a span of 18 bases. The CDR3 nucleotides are TGTGCCAGCAGTGACGGGGGCCCTAGTGATTGGCCCCAGCATTTT. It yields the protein CASSDGGPSDWPQHF.

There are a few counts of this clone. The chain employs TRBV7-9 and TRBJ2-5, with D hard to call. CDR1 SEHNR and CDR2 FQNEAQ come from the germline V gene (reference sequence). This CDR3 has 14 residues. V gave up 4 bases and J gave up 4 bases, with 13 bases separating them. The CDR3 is CASSSAVGGETQYF. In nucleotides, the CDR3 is TGTGCCAGCAGCTCAGCCGTAGGCGGAGAGACCCAGTACTTC.